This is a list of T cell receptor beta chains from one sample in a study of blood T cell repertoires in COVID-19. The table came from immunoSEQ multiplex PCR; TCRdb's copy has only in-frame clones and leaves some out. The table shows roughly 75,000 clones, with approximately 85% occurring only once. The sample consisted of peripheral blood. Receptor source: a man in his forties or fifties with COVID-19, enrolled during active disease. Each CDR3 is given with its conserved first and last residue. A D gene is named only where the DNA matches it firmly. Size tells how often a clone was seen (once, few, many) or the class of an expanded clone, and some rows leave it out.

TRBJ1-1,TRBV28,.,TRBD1,CASSLGTGMSEAFF,TGTGCCAGCAGTTTAGGGACAGGGATGTCTGAAGCTTTCTTT
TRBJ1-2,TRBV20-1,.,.,CSASAGPNYGYTF,TGCAGTGCTAGTGCAGGGCCTAACTATGGCTACACCTTC
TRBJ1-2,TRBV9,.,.,CASSVNGNYGYTF,TGTGCCAGCAGCGTTAACGGGAACTATGGCTACACCTTC
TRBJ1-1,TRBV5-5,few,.,CASILREVNTEAFF,TGTGCCAGCATCCTCAGGGAGGTGAACACTGAAGCTTTCTTT
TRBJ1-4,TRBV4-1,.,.,CASSQDWAVELFF,TGCGCCAGCAGCCAAGATTGGGCAGTAGAACTGTTTTTT
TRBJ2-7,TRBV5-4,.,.,CASSLGLTYEQYF,TGTGCCAGCAGCCTTGGACTAACCTACGAGCAGTACTTC
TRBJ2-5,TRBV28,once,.,CATKNRGAGETQYF,TGTGCCACCAAAAATCGGGGGGCTGGGGAGACCCAGTACTTC
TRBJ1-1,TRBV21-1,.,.,CASSKGTRNTEAFF,TGTGCCAGCAGCAAGGGGACAAGGAACACTGAAGCTTTCTTT
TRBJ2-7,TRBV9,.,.,CASSGRDNYEQYF,TGTGCCAGCAGCGGCCGGGACAACTACGAGCAGTACTTC
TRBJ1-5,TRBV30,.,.,CAFSGRFNQPQHF,TGTGCCTTCTCCGGTCGATTCAATCAGCCCCAGCATTTT
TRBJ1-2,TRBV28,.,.,CASRWVRGDYGYTF,TGTGCCAGCAGATGGGTCAGGGGAGACTATGGCTACACCTTC
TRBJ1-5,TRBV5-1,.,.,CASSSLGGPYSNQPQHF,TGCGCCAGCAGCTCCCTCGGGGGACCATATAGCAATCAGCCCCAGCATTTT
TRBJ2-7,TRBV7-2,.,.,CASSFGGQAYEQYF,TGTGCCAGCAGCTTTGGTGGGCAAGCCTACGAGCAGTACTTC
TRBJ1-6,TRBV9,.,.,CASSVVDSGSPLHF,TGTGCCAGCAGCGTAGTGGATTCGGGTTCACCCCTCCACTTT
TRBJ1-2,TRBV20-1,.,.,CSARVGMGYTF,TGCAGTGCTAGAGTGGGCATGGGCTACACCTTC
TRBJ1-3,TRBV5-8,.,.,CASTPGGLGNTIYF,TGTGCCAGCACCCCGGGGGGACTCGGAAACACCATATATTTT
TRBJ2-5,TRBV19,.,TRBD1,CASSVQGAGETQYF,TGTGCCAGTAGTGTACAGGGGGCTGGGGAGACCCAGTACTTC
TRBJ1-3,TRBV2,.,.,CATDIRTVAASGNTIYF,TGTGCCACCGACATACGGACAGTAGCTGCCTCTGGAAACACCATATATTTT
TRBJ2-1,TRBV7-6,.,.,CASSSTGSAYNEQFF,TGTGCCAGCAGCTCTACCGGGTCCGCCTACAATGAGCAGTTCTTC
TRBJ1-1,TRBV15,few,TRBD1,CATRMDRGFTEAFF,TGTGCCACCAGAATGGACAGGGGCTTCACTGAAGCTTTCTTT
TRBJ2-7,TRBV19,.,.,CASSTNRAYEQYF,TGTGCCAGTAGTACGAACAGAGCCTACGAGCAGTACTTC
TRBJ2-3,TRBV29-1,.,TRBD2,CSGSGSTDTQYF,TGCAGCGGTAGCGGGAGTACAGATACGCAGTATTTT
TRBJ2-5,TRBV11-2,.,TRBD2,CASSRTSGRETQYF,TGTGCCAGCAGCCGGACTAGCGGGAGGGAGACCCAGTACTTC
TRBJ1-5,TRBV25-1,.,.,CASTGGVGQPQHF,TGTGCCAGCACCGGAGGGGTCGGTCAGCCCCAGCATTTT
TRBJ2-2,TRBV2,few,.,CASSEGRLGSGELFF,TGTGCCAGCAGTGAAGGGCGACTTGGCTCCGGGGAGCTGTTTTTT
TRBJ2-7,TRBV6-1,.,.,CASSTLQGYEQYF,TGTGCCAGCAGTACGTTACAGGGTTACGAGCAGTACTTC
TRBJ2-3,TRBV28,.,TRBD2,CASSGGLAGGTSTDTQYF,TGTGCCAGCAGTGGGGGACTAGCGGGCGGCACTAGCACAGATACGCAGTATTTT
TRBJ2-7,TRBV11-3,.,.,CASSLNPGYEQYF,TGTGCCAGCAGCTTAAACCCCGGCTACGAGCAGTACTTC
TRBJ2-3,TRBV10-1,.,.,CASSESKQGPDTQYF,TGCGCCAGCAGTGAGTCGAAACAGGGCCCAGATACGCAGTATTTT
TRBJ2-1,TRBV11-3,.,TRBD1,CASSADRVDEQFF,TGTGCCAGCAGCGCCGACAGGGTCGATGAGCAGTTCTTC
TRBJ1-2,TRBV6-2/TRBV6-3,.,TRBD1,CASSPNSGTGTSGYTF,TGTGCCAGCAGCCCTAATAGCGGGACAGGGACTTCGGGCTACACCTTC
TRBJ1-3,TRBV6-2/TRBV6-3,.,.,CASSYSGGGGNTIYF,TGTGCCAGCAGTTACTCCGGAGGAGGGGGAAACACCATATATTTT
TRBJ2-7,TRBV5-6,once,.,CASSLFPPRGEQYF,TGTGCCAGCAGCTTGTTTCCCCCTAGAGGCGAGCAGTACTTC
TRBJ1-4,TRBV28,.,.,CASRPPTGPNEKLFF,TGTGCCAGCAGGCCCCCGACAGGTCCCAATGAAAAACTGTTTTTT
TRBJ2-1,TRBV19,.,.,CASSPSHDEQFF,TGTGCCAGTAGTCCTAGCCATGATGAGCAGTTCTTC
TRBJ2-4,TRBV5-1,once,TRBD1,CASSRNPGTGQNIQYF,TGCGCCAGCAGCCGCAACCCCGGGACAGGGCAAAACATTCAGTACTTC
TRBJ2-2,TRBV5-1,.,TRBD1,CASSLGQGAYTGELFF,TGCGCCAGCAGCTTGGGACAGGGGGCCTACACCGGGGAGCTGTTTTTT
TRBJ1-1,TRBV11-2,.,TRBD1,CASSEQGGTEAFF,TGTGCCAGCAGCGAACAGGGGGGGACTGAAGCTTTCTTT
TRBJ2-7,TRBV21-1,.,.,CASSKVKGRGDYEQYF,TGTGCCAGCAGCAAAGTTAAGGGCAGGGGGGACTACGAGCAGTACTTC
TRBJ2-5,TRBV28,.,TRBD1,CASRPPGDSQETQYF,TGTGCCAGCAGACCTCCCGGGGACAGCCAAGAGACCCAGTACTTC
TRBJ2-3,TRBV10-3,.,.,CATAGAGVGTDTQYF,TGTGCCACCGCAGGGGCGGGAGTTGGAACAGATACGCAGTATTTT
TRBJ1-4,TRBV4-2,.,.,CASSQDTPANEKLFF,TGTGCCAGCAGCCAAGATACGCCGGCTAATGAAAAACTGTTTTTT
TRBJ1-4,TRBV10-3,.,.,CAISESGGKEKLFF,TGTGCCATCAGTGAGTCGGGGGGGAAAGAAAAACTGTTTTTT
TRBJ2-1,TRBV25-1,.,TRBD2,CASSKDGEGNNEQFF,TGTGCCAGCAGTAAAGACGGGGAGGGGAACAATGAGCAGTTCTTC